Below, 8 T cell receptor beta chains from the same sample are listed, as sequenced in a study of blood T cells in healthy people across ages. For the second PCR, which ran for about 7 to 11 cycles, a sample-barcoded 5' primer and a J-beta primer mix were used. TCRdb called the 5' RACE reads again in MiXCR, with one record for every CDR3 protein. The data hold over 600,000 distinct CDR3 sequences, with roughly 20% observed a single time. Sequenced sample: blood. The receptors derive from a man aged 70 or older in good health.

This sequence joins TRBV6-2 or TRBV6-3 and TRBJ1-5; 7 nucleotides agree with TRBD1. This CDR3 is 13 amino acids long. J was trimmed by 7 bases and V by 5 bases; bases with no gene match: 5. Per germline, CDR1 MNHEY and CDR2 SVGEGT. CDR3 nucleotide sequence: TGTGCCAGCAGTCAGACAGGGATCCAGCCCCAGCATTTT. Its translation is CASSQTGIQPQHF.

This clonotype came up a few times. The chain uses TRBV19 and TRBJ2-3, with unresolved D. V was trimmed by 8 bases and J by 6 bases, leaving 15 bases between them. The germline CDR1 and CDR2 sequences are LNHDA and SQIVND (reference sequence). This CDR3 has 13 amino acids. CDR3 bases: TGTGCCAGTCTCCGTTTCGGGTCTGATACGCAGTATTTT. This translates into CASLRFGSDTQYF.

This clonotype came up a few times. The chain recombines TRBV11-2 with TRBJ2-3; TRBD2 matches at 7 bases. J gave up 1 base and V 0 bases, and 4 bases lay outside the gene matches. This CDR3 has 16 amino acids. Germline V gene sequence: CDR1 SGHAT, CDR2 FQNNGV. The CDR3 DNA sequence: TGTGCCAGCAGCTTAGATCCTCTAGCGGGCACAGATACGCAGTATTTT. Translated: CASSLDPLAGTDTQYF. Filled out from reference TRBV11-2 and TRBJ2-3, the complete variable domain reads EAGVAQSPRYKIIEKRQSVAFWCNPISGHATLYWYQQILGQGPKLLIQFQNNGVVDDSQLPKDRFSAERLKGVDSTLKIQPAKLEDSAVYLCASSLDPLAGTDTQYFGPGTRLTVL.

This clonotype was seen a handful of times. The V call is TRBV29-1, the J call TRBJ2-2, with a possible D match to TRBD1 (5 bases). V lost 7 bases to trimming and J lost 7 bases, with 16 bases between them. The germline V gene has CDR1 SQVTM and CDR2 ANQGSEA. CDR3 length: 13 residues. The chain's CDR3 is CSAQTDRGGELFF. CDR3 nucleotides: TGCAGCGCTCAGACTGATAGGGGCGGGGAGCTGTTTTTT.

The CDR3 bases are TGCAGTGCTCGGACCGGGACGCCGCCCTACGAGCAGTACTTC. As protein: CSARTGTPPYEQYF. This chain links TRBV20-1 with TRBJ2-7, with D perhaps assigned TRBD1 or TRBD2 (5 bases each). V was trimmed by 5 bases and J by 2 bases, leaving 16 bases between them. This CDR3 has 14 residues. Germline lookup yields CDR1 DFQATT and CDR2 SNEGSKA (reference sequence).

In nucleotides, the CDR3 is TGTGCCACCAGTGGGACCGGGACAGGGAGCAACGAGCAGTACTTC. It encodes CATSGTGTGSNEQYF. V and J are TRBV24-1 and TRBJ2-7; 9 bases fit TRBD1. Germline lookup yields CDR1 KGHDR and CDR2 SFDVKD. This CDR3 spans 15 amino acids. Trimming cost V 5 bases and J 5 bases; bases outside gene matches: 9.

There are a few counts of this clonotype. The chain combines TRBV10-3 with TRBJ2-7, with a possible D match to TRBD1 (5 bases). The CDR3 is 13 residues long. Trimming cost V 0 bases and J 5 bases, with 8 bases left between them. Looked up from germline, CDR1 is ENHRY and CDR2 is SYGVKD. The CDR3 loop is CAISESTGDEQYF. The CDR3 DNA reads as TGTGCCATCAGTGAGTCAACAGGTGACGAGCAGTACTTC.

The chain is built from TRBV12-3 or TRBV12-4 and TRBJ2-3, with TRBD2 matching over 8 bases. The J segment lost 0 bases and the V segment lost 5 bases, leaving 4 bases of the junction unmatched. The CDR3 runs 15 residues. This CDR3 is CASSDSGGSTDTQYF. CDR3 coding DNA: TGTGCCAGCAGTGACAGCGGGGGAAGCACAGATACGCAGTATTTT.